This T cell receptor (beta chain) was sequenced for a study of identical twins (dated by TCRdb to the mid-2010s). For context, the study as a whole: To test whether fetal clonotypes persist, this study deep-sequenced TCR alpha and beta repertoires from monozygotic twins, from unrelated adults of various ages, and from cord blood. To rule out contamination, the twin experiments were replicated at different times with different library preparation protocols.

This clonotype was seen many times. What antigen it recognizes has not been identified. No clone much larger than this one lies a single base away; base qualities are absent. Every donor was a healthy Caucasian. The twin cohort consisted of three pairs of female monozygotic twins, all aged roughly 18 to 29 years. CD4+ and CD8+ T cell populations were isolated with positive isolation kits from Invitrogen. The germline V gene specifies SQVTM as CDR1 and ANQGSEA as CDR2. Trimming at the junction amounts to 8 bases on V and 4 bases on J, and the germline ends lie 18 bases apart. The CDR3 contains 14 residues, cysteine and phenylalanine counted. Only CDR3 DNA remains: 42 bases, in frame from the first base. The study at large found these results: Because the same donors could not be followed over many years, conclusions were based on cross-sectional statistical analysis. Out-of-frame TCR alpha sequences shared between twins showed an excess of low generation-probability sequences compared with coincidental sharing between unrelated individuals. Out-of-frame TCR alpha sharing in monozygotic twins was systematically underestimated by recombination models, whereas sharing between unrelated individuals was in agreement with the recombination models. Invariant T cells such as MAIT and iNKT could partly confound zero-insertion analyses, though diverse VJ usage argued against this for most clonotypes. Abundant cord blood beta clonotypes carried fewer insertions; young adult naive repertoires showed a weaker similar trend, while memory repertoires showed none. In beta out-of-frame sequences, excess twin sharing was weaker, because having fewer shared sequences lowered the signal-to-noise ratio.

Library prep was done by 5' RACE. The sequencer listed for this sample is Illumina HiSeq 2000. Template switching introduced a universal primer binding site; the final cDNA contained a unique molecular identifier, enabling accurate counting of TCR cDNA molecules. Specific primers in the conserved constant-segment region were used to synthesize first-strand cDNA for the TCR alpha and beta chains. To control for contamination, each cDNA library was double barcoded with a SMART-Mk sample barcode plus Illumina barcodes. Two successive PCR steps introduced TruSeq adapter sequences along with Illumina sample barcodes. The TCR alpha and beta cDNA libraries were sequenced on the Illumina HiSeq platform using custom primers. The paper's processing steps were these. Unique molecular identifiers were extracted from raw reads with MiGEC, and CDR3 positions were determined with MiXCR. Recombination models were inferred per individual with the repgenHMM and IGoR tools using an EM algorithm. The tcR package in R was used for shared clonotype analysis, with sharing normalized by the product of cloneset sizes. To study raw recombination without the effects of thymic and clonal selection, out-of-frame nonproductive sequences were analyzed. Clones were called with MiXCR by TCRdb after fastp trimmed the public reads at Q25, and only in-frame beta chains were retained. Under each unique CDR3 protein, matching rows form one entry showing the most common genes and DNA. The V and J calls reflect TCRdb's pipeline rather than the authors' work. The sample contains roughly 540,000 distinct CDR3 sequences, 22% of them found a single time. The ten most abundant clones make up around 0.91% of the sample.

These sequences were also reported in another study, on T cells expressing NK-cell markers. From that second study: Fewer than ten donors provided sorted CD3+CD56+NKG2C+, CD3+CD56+NKG2C- and CD3+CD56-NKG2C+ T-cell subsets, whose TCR beta-chain repertoires were profiled. Seven of the eight sequenced donors were HCMV-seropositive and one was HCMV-seronegative. In several experiments an anti-gammadeltaTCR antibody was added to restrict sorting to alphabetaTCR-expressing T cells. For five or six donors, the dominant CD3+CD56+NKG2C+ clonotypes were among the top 10 CD8+ clonotypes and accounted for about 1.0-7.5% of CD8+ T cells. Those dominant clonotypes were again the most abundant among CD3+CD56-NKG2C+ cells in a handful of donors, at roughly 25-65%. It remained unclear whether the expanded NKG2C-expressing T cell clones were specific for HCMV antigens. The eight sequenced donors were randomly selected healthy volunteers, three men and five women. HCMV serostatus was determined by detecting HCMV-specific IgG in serum with a commercial ELISA kit. Reads were demultiplexed and grouped by UMI with MIGEC, and clonotypes were assembled and quantified with MiTCR. To remove erroneous sequences, TCR cDNA sequences were retained only when supported by two or more reads. The tcR package was used for downstream repertoire analysis, and clonotypes were matched across fractions by CDR3 nucleotide sequence plus V segment. Antigen specificity was annotated against VDJdb with VDJmatch, allowing one amino acid substitution in CDR3.

The specimen was CD4+ T cells sorted from blood. This chain is built from TRBV29-1 and TRBJ2-1; TRBD2 is a possible D gene, resting on 6 matching bases. The sequence was obtained from a woman in her late teens or twenties in good health. The encoded CDR3 is CSYQEGTGYNEQFF. Here is the DNA: TGCAGCTATCAGGAGGGGACGGGATACAATGAGCAGTTCTTC.